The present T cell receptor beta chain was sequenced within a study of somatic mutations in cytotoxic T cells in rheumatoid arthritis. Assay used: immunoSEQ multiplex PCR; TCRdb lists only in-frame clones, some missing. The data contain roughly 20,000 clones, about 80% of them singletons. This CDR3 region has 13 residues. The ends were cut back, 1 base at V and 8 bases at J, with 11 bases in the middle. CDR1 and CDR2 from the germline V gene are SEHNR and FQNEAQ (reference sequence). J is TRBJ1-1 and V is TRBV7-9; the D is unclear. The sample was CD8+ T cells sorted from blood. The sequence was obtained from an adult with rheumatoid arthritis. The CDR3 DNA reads TGTGCCAGCAGCTTAGAAGGCGTCAGAGAAGCTTTCTTT. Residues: CASSLEGVREAFF.